This T cell receptor beta chain derives from a study of T cell repertoires in cytomegalovirus infection. V lost 4 bases, J lost 5 bases, and 9 bases lay in between. Germline assignment: CDR1 SGHRS and CDR2 YFSETQ. The CDR3 loop spans 13 amino acids. Each CDR3 protein gets one entry after TCRdb re-called the reads with MiXCR. The data contain about 830,000 distinct CDR3 sequences, 30% to 35% of them seen just once; the ten biggest clones take up 9.5% to 15%. This clonotype was counted between two and nine times. Its cognate antigen is unknown. The sequences come from cultured CD8+ T cells from PBMCs, collected from culture after CMV antigen stimulation. The V and J genes are TRBV5-1 and TRBJ2-2; D is perhaps TRBD1 (5 bases). The TCR originated in a human donor in good health (CMV status not recorded). Some clones in this sample may be carry-over from other donors' samples. CDR3 coding DNA: TGCGCCAGCAGCGGGCACAGGACCGGGGAGCTGTTTTTT. Its translation: CASSGHRTGELFF.